This TCR beta chain came from a study of human T cells and chemical hapten exposure. As for the study in general: TCR yields per sample varied mostly from small pooled library volume differences.

As to time point: pre-sensitization, week 0. The treatment was: therapeutic diphenylcyclopropenone sensitization with weekly scalp DPC. CDR3 length: 15 residues. Trimming stripped 2 bases from V and 3 bases from J, with 10 bases between. For the library, individual cDNA molecules each received unique molecular identifiers. TCRdb analysed the RACE reads with MiXCR anew, one entry per CDR3 protein. The table shows fewer than 200,000 distinct CDR3 sequences, with roughly 30% occurring only once. This chain connects TRBV12-3 or TRBV12-4 to TRBJ2-2; a possible D gene is TRBD2 (6 bases). Sequenced here: whole blood, sampled in connection with sensitization to the hapten diphenylcyclopropenone (DPC). This TCR came from a woman aged 25 to 39 with alopecia areata. Some clones in this sample may be carry-over from other donors' samples. CDR3 residues: CASSLFGGDTGELFF. Written as DNA, the CDR3 is TGTGCCAGCAGTTTATTCGGGGGAGACACCGGGGAGCTGTTTTTT.